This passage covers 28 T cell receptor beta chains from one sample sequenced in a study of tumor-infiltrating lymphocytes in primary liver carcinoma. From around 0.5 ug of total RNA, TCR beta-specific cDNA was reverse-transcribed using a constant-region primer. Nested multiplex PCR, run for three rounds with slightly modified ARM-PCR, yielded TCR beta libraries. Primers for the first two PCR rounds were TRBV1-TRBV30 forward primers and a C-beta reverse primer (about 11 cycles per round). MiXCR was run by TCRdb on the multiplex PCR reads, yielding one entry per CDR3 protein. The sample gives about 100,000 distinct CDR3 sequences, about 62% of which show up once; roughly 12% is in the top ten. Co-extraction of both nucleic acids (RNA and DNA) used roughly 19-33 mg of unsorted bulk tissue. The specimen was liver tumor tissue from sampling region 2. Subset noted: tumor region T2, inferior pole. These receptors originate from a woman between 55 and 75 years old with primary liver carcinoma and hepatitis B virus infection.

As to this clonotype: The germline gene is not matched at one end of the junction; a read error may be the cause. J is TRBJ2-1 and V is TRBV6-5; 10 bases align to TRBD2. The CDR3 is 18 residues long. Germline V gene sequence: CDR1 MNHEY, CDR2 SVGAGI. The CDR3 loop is CACSSRPPTSGKSDEQFF. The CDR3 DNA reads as TGTGCCTGCAGCTCTCGCCCCCCTACTAGCGGGAAAAGCGATGAGCAGTTCTTC.

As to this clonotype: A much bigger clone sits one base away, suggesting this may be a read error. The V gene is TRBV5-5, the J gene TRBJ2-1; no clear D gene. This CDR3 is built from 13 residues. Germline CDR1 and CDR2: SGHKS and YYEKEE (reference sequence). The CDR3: CPSRTGSRNEQFF. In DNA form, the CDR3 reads TGTCCCAGCAGGACGGGTTCTAGGAATGAGCAGTTCTTC.

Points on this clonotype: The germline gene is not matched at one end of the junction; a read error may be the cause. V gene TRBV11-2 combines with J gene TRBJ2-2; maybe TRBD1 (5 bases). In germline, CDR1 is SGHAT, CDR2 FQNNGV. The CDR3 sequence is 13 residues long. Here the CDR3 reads CASSLDRGGELFF. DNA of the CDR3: TGTGCCAGCAGCTTAGATAGGGGTGGGGAACTGTTTTTT.

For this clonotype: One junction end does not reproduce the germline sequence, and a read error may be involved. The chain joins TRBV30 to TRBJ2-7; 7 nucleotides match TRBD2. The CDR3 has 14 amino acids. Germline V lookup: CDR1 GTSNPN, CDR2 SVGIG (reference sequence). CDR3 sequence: CVWSGGDQRYEQYF. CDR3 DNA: TGTGTCTGGAGTGGGGGGGACCAGAGGTATGAGCAGTACTTC.

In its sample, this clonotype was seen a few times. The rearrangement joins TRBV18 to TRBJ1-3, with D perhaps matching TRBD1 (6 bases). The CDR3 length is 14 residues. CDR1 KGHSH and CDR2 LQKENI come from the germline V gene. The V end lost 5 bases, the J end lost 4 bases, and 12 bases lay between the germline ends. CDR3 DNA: TGTGCCAGCTCATCGCAGGGGTCCGGAAACACCATATATTTT. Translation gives CASSSQGSGNTIYF.

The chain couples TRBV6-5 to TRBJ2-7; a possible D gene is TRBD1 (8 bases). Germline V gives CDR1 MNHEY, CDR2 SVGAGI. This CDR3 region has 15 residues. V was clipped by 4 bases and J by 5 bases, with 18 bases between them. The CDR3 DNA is TGTGCCAGCAGTTTGACCAGGACAGGGAGGGACGAGCAGTACTTC. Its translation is CASSLTRTGRDEQYF.

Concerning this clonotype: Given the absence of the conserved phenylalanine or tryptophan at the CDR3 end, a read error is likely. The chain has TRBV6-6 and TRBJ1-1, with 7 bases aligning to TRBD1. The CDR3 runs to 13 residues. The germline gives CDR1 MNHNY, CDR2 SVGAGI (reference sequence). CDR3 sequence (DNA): TGTGTCAGCAAGAAGACAGGGCGGACTGAAGCTTTCTCT. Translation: CVSKKTGRTEAFS.

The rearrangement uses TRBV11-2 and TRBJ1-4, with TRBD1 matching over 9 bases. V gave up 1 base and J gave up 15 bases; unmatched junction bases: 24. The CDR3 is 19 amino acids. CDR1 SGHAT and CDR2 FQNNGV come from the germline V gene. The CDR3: CASSLAGGQGSSVSLELFF. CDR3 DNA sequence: TGTGCCAGCAGCTTAGCGGGAGGACAGGGGTCCTCGGTGAGCTTAGAGTTGTTTTTT.

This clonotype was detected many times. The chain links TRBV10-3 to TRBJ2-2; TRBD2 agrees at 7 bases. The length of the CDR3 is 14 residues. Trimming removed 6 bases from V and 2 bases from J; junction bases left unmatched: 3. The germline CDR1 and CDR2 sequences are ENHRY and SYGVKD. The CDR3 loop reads CAIRAGANTGELFF. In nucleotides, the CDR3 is TGTGCCATCAGGGCGGGAGCAAACACCGGGGAGCTGTTTTTT.

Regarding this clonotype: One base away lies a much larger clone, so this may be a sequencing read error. CDR3 in amino acids: CASSPDRGGTDTHYF. The DNA of the CDR3 is TGCGCCAGCAGCCCTGACAGGGGCGGCACAGATACGCATTATTTT. The V and J genes are TRBV5-1 and TRBJ2-3; 8 positions match TRBD1. This CDR3 spans 15 amino acids. Germline CDR1 reads SGHRS; CDR2 reads YFSETQ.

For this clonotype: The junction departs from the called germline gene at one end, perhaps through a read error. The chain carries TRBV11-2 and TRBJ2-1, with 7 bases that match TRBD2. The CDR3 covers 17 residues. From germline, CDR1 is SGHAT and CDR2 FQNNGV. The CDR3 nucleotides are TGTGCCAGCAACAGGAGACTAGTGGGAGGGCCGGGGGATGGGCAGCTCTTC. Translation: CASNRRLVGGPGDGQLF.

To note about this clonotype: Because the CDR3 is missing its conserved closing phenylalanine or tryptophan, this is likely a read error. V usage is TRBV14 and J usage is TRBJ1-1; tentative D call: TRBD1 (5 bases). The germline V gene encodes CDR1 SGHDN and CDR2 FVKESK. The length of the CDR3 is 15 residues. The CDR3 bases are TGTGCCAGTAGCCAGGTAGGGCGTGGGGGCACTGAAGCTTTCATT. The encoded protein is CASSQVGRGGTEAFI.

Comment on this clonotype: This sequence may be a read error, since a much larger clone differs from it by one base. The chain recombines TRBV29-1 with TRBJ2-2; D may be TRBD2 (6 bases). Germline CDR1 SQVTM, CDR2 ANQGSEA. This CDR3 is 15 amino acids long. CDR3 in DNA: TGCAGCATTGTCGGGGCGGGAAGAAGGACCGGGGGGCTGTTTTTT. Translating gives CSIVGAGRRTGGLFF.

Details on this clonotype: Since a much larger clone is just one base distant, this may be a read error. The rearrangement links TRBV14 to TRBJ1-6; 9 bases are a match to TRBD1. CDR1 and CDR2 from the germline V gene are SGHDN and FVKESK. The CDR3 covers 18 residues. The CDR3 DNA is TGTGCCAGCAGCCAGCTGGGACAGGGAAGAGGTAGCAATTCACCCCTCCGCTTT. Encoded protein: CASSQLGQGRGSNSPLRF.

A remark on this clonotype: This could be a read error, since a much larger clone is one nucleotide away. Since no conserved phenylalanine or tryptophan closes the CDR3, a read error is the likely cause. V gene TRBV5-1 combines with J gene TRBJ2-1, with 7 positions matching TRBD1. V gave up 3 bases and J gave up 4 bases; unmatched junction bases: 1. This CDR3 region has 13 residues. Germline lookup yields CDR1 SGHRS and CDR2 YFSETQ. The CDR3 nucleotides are TGCGCCAGCAGCTCGACAGGGTACAATGAGCAGTTCTCC. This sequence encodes CASSSTGYNEQFS.

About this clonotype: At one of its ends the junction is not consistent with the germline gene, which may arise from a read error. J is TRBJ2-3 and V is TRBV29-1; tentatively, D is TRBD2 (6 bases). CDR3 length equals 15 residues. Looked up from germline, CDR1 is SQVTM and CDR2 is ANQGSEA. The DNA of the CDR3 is TGCAGCGCCCCCGGGGGTAGTGGGAATACAGATACGCGGTATTTT. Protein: CSAPGGSGNTDTRYF.

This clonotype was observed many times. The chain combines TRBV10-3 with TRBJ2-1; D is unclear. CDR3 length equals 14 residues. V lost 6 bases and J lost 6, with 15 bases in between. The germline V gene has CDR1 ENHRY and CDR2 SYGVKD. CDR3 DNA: TGTGCCATCAGACAAGCTATGAGGAGCAATGAGCAGTTCTTC. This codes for CAIRQAMRSNEQFF.

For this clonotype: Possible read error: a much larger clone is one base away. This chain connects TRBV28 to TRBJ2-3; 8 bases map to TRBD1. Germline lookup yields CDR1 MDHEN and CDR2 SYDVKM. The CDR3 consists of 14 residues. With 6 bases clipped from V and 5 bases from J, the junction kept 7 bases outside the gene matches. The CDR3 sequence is CASRGTGNIDTQYF. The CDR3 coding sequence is TGTGCCAGCAGGGGGACAGGCAACATAGATACGCAGTATTTT.

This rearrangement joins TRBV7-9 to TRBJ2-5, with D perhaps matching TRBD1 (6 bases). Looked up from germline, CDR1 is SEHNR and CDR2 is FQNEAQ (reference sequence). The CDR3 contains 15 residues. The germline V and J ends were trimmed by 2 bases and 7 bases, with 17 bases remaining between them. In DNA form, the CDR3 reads TGTGCCAGCAGCTTACTACGGGACAAGGAAAGGACCCAGTACTTC. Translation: CASSLLRDKERTQYF.

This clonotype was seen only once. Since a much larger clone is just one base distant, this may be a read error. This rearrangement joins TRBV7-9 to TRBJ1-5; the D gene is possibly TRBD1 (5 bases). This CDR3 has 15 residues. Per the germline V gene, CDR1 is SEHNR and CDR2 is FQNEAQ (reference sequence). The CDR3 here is CAISLGGLGNQPQHF. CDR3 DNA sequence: TGTGCCATCAGCTTGGGGGGTCTGGGAAATCAGCCCCAGCATTTT.

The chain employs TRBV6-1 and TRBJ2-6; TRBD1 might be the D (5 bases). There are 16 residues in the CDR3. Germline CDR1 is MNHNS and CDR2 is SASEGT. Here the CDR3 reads CVIELFQGSGANVLTF. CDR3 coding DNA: TGTGTCATCGAGCTATTTCAGGGCTCTGGGGCCAACGTCCTGACTTTC.

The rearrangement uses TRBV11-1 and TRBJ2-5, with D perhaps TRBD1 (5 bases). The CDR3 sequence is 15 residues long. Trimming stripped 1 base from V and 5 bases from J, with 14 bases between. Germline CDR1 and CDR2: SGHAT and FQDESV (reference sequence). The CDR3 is CASSLGVQVSETQYF. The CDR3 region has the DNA TGTGCCAGCAGCTTAGGTGTACAGGTTAGTGAGACCCAGTACTTC.

The CDR3 nucleotides are TGTGCCAGCAGCCAAGAGGTAAGGGGAAATCAGCCCCAGCATTTT. Amino acids: CASSQEVRGNQPQHF. V is TRBV4-2 and J is TRBJ1-5, with D tentatively TRBD1 (5 bases). In germline, CDR1 is LGHNA, CDR2 YNFKEQ. The CDR3 spans 15 residues. Trimming took off 0 bases at V and 4 bases at J, with 10 bases between the two ends.

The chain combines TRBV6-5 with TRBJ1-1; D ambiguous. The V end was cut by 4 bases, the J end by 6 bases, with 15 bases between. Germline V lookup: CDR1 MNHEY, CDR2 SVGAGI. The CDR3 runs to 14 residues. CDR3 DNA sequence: TGTGCCAGCAGTTCCACAGAGGGCTTCGCTGAAGCTTTCTTT. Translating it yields CASSSTEGFAEAFF.

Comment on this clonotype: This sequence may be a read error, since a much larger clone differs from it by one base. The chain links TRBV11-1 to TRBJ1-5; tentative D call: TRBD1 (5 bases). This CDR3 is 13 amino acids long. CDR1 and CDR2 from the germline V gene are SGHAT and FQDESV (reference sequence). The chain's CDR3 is CASSRDPNQHQHF. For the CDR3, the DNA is TGTGCCAGCAGCCGGGACCCCAATCAGCACCAGCATTTT.

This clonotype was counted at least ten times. CDR3 residues: CASSHPGTGKDSPLHF. In nucleotides, the CDR3 is TGTGCCAGCAGCCATCCAGGGACAGGGAAGGATTCACCCCTCCACTTT. This chain joins TRBV5-4 and TRBJ1-6; 9 bases match TRBD1. Germline V CDR1 and CDR2: SGHNT, YYREEE (reference sequence). The V and J ends lost 4 bases and 8 bases, in that order; junction bases with no gene match: 10. This CDR3 has 16 residues.

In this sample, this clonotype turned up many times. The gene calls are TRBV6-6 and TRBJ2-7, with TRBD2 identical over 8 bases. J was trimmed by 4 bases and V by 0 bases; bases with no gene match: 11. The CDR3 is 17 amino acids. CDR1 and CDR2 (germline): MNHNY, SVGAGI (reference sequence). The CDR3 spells CASSYSKRTSGYYEQYF. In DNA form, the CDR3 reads TGTGCCAGCAGTTACTCGAAGAGAACTAGCGGTTATTACGAGCAGTACTTC.

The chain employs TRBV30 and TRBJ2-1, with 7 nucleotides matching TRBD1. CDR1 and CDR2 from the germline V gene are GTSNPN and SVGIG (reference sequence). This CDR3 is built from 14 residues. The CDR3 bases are TGTTCCCGCAGTCGAGGGGGCTTTTACAATGAGCAGTTCTTC. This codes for CSRSRGGFYNEQFF.